This T cell receptor (beta chain) was identified during a study of graft-versus-host responses after intestinal transplantation. About the study: Isolated intestinal, liver-intestinal, or multivisceral transplants had been given to the recipients. Study-wide results and caveats: High graft-versus-host to host-versus-graft clonal ratios were found in allografts of patients who had graft-donor T cell macrochimerism. HvG clone declines early post-transplant were associated with peak circulating GvH levels.

Turning to this clone: Its antigen remains unidentified.

Using immunoSEQ multiplex PCR, the repertoire was profiled, and TCRdb retains in-frame clones only, with some absent. Among around 30,000 clones listed, approximately 93% were seen once. There are 14 residues in the CDR3. The germline V gene encodes CDR1 MNHEY and CDR2 SVGAGI. V was cut by 0 bases and J by 9 bases, with 9 bases left in between. Sequences were derived from PBMCs, sampled approximately ten weeks after intestinal transplant. The V gene is TRBV6-5, the J gene TRBJ1-6; maybe TRBD1 (5 bases). The receptor comes from a human patient who received an intestinal transplant, so some T cells may come from the graft donor. The CDR3 bases are TGTGCCAGCAGTTACTCGTATCAGGGTTCACCCCTCCACTTT. Protein product: CASSYSYQGSPLHF.